The T cell receptor (beta chain) described here comes from a study of response to subunit inactivated influenza vaccine. Regarding this clonotype: Its specificity is unknown.

MiXCR, run by TCRdb on the RT-PCR reads, gives a single entry per CDR3 protein. This table has roughly 290,000 distinct CDR3 sequences, roughly 22% appearing once. The CDR3 sequence is 16 residues long. V shed 5 bases, J shed 1 base, and the junction held 6 bases outside the gene matches. Germline V gene sequence: CDR1 DFQATT, CDR2 SNEGSKA (reference sequence). General study points: Authors suggested each seasonal flu vaccination may recruit only limited numbers of new T cells.

This TCR came from a man aged 45 to 75 who received an inactivated influenza vaccine. The material sequenced was PBMCs from blood, taken 21 months after vaccination. The J gene is TRBJ2-1, the V gene TRBV20-1; 12 bases are shared with TRBD2. CDR3: CSAPGLAGSSYNEQFF. CDR3 in DNA: TGCAGTGCTCCTGGACTAGCGGGAAGTTCCTACAATGAGCAGTTCTTC.